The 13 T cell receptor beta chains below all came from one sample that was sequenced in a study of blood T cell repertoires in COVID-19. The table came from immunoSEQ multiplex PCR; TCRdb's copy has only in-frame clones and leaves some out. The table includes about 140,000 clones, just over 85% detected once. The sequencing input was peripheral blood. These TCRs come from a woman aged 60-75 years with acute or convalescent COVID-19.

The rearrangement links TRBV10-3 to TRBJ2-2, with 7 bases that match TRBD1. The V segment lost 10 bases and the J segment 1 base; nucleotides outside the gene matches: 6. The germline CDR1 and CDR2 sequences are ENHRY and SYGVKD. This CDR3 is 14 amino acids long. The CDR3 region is CATVTGRNTGELFF. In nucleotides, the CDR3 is TGTGCCACCGTGACAGGGAGGAACACCGGGGAGCTGTTTTTT.

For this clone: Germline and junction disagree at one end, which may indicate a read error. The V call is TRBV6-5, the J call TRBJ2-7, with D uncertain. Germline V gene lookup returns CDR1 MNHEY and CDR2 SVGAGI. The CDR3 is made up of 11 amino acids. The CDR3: CASSYSNEQYF. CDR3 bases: TGTGCCAGCAGTTACTCCAACGAGCAGTACTTC.

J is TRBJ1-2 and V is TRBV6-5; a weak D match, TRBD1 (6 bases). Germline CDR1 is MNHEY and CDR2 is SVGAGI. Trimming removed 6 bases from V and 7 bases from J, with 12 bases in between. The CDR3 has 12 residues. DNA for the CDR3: TGTGCCAGCAGACAGGGATCGTTTGGCTACACCTTC. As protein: CASRQGSFGYTF.

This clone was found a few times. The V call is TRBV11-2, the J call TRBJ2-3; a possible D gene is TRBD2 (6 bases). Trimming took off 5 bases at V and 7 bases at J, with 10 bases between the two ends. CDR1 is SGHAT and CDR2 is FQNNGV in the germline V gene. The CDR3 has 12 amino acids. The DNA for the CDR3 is TGTGCCAGCAGCCGTTGGACTAATACGCAGTATTTT. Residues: CASSRWTNTQYF. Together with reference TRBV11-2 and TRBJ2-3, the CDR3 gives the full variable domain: EAGVAQSPRYKIIEKRQSVAFWCNPISGHATLYWYQQILGQGPKLLIQFQNNGVVDDSQLPKDRFSAERLKGVDSTLKIQPAKLEDSAVYLCASSRWTNTQYFGPGTRLTVL.

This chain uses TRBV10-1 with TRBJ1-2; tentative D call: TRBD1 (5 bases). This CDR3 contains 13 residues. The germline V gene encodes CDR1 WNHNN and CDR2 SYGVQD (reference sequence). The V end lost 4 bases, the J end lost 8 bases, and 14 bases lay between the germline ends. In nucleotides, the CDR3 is TGCGCCAGCAGTGGGGTCAGGGAAGGCGGCTACACCTTC. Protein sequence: CASSGVREGGYTF.

The CDR3 DNA follows: TGTGCCAGCCGCGGACAGGGAGGGCTGAATTCACCCCTCCACTTT. This gives the protein CASRGQGGLNSPLHF. The rearrangement links TRBV18 to TRBJ1-6, with 8 positions matching TRBD1. Germline loops: CDR1 KGHSH, CDR2 LQKENI. With 8 bases clipped from V and 7 bases from J, the junction kept 10 bases outside the gene matches. The CDR3 is 15 residues long. Full variable domain (missing parts from reference TRBV18 and TRBJ1-6): NAGVMQNPRHLVRRRGQEARLRCSPMKGHSHVYWYRQLPEEGLKFMVYLQKENIIDESGMPKERFSAEFPKEGPSILRIQQVVRGDSAAYFCASRGQGGLNSPLHFGNGTRLTVT.

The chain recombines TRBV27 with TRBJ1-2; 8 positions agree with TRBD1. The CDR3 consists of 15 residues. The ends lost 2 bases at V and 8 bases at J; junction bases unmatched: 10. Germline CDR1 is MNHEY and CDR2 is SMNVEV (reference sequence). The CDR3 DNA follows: TGTGCCAGCAGTTTAAGTACCTCAGGGGGCTTAGGCTACACCTTC. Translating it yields CASSLSTSGGLGYTF.

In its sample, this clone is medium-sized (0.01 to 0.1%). This CDR3 reads CASTPGPTGRAFF. CDR3 DNA: TGTGCCAGTACCCCGGGCCCCACAGGGAGAGCTTTCTTT. The chain is built from TRBV19 and TRBJ1-1; D is perhaps TRBD1 (6 bases). This CDR3 is 13 amino acids long. The germline V gene encodes CDR1 LNHDA and CDR2 SQIVND (reference sequence). Deletions cut 7 bases from V and 10 bases from J, with 19 bases between. Looking up the rest from reference TRBV19 and TRBJ1-1 gives the full variable domain: DGGITQSPKYLFRKEGQNVTLSCEQNLNHDAMYWYRQDPGQGLRLIYYSQIVNDFQKGDIAEGYSVSREKKESFPLTVTSAQKNPTAFYLCASTPGPTGRAFFGQGTRLTVV.

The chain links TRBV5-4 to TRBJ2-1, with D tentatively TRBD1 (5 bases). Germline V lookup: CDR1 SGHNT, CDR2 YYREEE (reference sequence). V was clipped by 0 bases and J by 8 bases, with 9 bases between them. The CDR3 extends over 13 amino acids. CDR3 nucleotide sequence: TGTGCCAGCAGCTTGGTTGGGGCCGATGAGCAGTTCTTC. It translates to CASSLVGADEQFF.

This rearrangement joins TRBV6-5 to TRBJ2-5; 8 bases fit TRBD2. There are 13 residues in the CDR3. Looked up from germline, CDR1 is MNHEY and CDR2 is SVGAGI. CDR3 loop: CGTAREGGETQYF. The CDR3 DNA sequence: TGTGGCACAGCCCGGGAGGGCGGGGAGACCCAGTACTTC.

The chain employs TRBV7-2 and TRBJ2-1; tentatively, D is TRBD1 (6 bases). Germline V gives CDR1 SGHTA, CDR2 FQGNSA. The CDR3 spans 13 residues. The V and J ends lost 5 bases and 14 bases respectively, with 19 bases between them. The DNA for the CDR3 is TGTGCCAGCAGCCCCGCCCCCCAGGGGATGAAGTTCTTC. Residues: CASSPAPQGMKFF.

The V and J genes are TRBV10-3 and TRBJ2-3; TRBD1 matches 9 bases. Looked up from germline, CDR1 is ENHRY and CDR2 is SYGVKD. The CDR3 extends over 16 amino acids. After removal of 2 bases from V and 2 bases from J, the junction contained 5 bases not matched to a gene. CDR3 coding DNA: TGTGCCATCAGTGAGACCGGGACAGGGTTCACAGATACGCAGTATTTT. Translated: CAISETGTGFTDTQYF.

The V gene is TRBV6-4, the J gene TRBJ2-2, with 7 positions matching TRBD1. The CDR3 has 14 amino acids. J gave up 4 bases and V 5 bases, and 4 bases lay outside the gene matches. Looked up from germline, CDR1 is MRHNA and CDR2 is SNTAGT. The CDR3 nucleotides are TGTGCCAGCAGTCCTACAGGGGCCACCGGGGAGCTGTTTTTT. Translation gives CASSPTGATGELFF.